What follows is one T cell receptor (beta chain) and its context. The antigen is undetermined. The data are from a study of CD8+CD57+ T cells in acquired aplastic anemia. Overall study: Mean yield of DNA from sorted CD4+ and CD8+ cells was 3 to 3.5 ug. Overall study results and limits: The study identified roughly 29 CD8+ CDR3 sequences shared by patients and controls. With respect to CD8+ Simpson's diversity, patients and controls did not differ significantly.

The CDR3 has 15 amino acids. The germline gives CDR1 ENHRY, CDR2 SYGVKD. V was shortened by 6 bases and J by 0 bases, with 15 bases between the two germline ends. Genomic DNA served as template for TCR beta VDJ and CDR3 profiling. TCRdb reanalysed the reads using MiXCR and keeps one entry per CDR3 protein. In the table there are roughly 80,000 distinct CDR3 sequences, around 70% of which are singletons. Patients included in sequencing had previously demonstrated CD8+CD57+ cell expansion by flow cytometry. Patients had not yet gotten any therapy when their blood was taken for sampling. The origin of this receptor is a human donor with aplastic anemia. The gene calls are TRBV10-3 and TRBJ2-7; perhaps D is TRBD1 or TRBD2 (5 bases each). The sequenced sample consisted of sorted CD4+, CD8+, or CD8+CD57+ T cells (not recorded which) from PBMCs. CDR3 nucleotides: TGTGCCATCAGCTCATCAAGGGACGCCTCCTACGAGCAGTACTTC. Translated, it gives CAISSSRDASYEQYF.